This TCR beta chain was identified in a study of T cells after posttransplantation cyclophosphamide. Cells defined as naive were viable CD3+CD4+ or CD3+CD8+ and CCR7+CD45RA+CD45RO-CD95-CD27+CD28+. Study-level points and caveats: Blood and skin or GI T cell repertoires showed limited TRB overlap. Later post-transplant blood repertoires were often dominated by donor CD8+ memory clones.

Remarks on this clone: Its target is unknown.

TCRdb's copy holds only in-frame clones and misses some; the assay was immunoSEQ multiplex PCR. In the table there are more than 30,000 clones, about 89% of which are singletons. Germline CDR1 MNHEY, CDR2 SVGAGI. There are 16 residues in the CDR3. V lost 4 bases, J lost 7 bases, and 9 bases stayed unmatched. This TCR came from a woman aged 55-70 years in good health, CMV-negative, and a related stem cell transplant donor. The specimen was naive CD4+ T cells sorted from PBMCs. The chain has TRBV6-5 and TRBJ2-1; 11 nucleotides align to TRBD2. This CDR3 is CASSFGTSGIGNEQFF. The CDR3 coding sequence is TGTGCCAGCAGTTTTGGGACTAGCGGAATAGGGAATGAGCAGTTCTTC.